The 29 T cell receptor beta chains below all came from one sample that was sequenced in a study of blood T cell repertoires in COVID-19. Clones were read by immunoSEQ multiplex PCR, and TCRdb kept only the in-frame ones, dropping some. The sample shows 190,000 or so clones, about nine tenths of them seen only once. The sequencing input was PBMCs or T cells enriched from blood (not recorded which). Every receptor here comes from a man aged 18 to 30 with acute COVID-19.

This chain links TRBV7-9 with TRBJ2-3; perhaps TRBD2 as D (6 bases). The CDR3 has 14 residues. Trimming stripped 2 bases from V and 0 bases from J, with 6 bases between. The V gene's germline CDR1 is SEHNR and CDR2 FQNEAQ (reference sequence). CDR3 amino acids: CASSLSGSTDTQYF. CDR3 nucleotide sequence: TGTGCCAGCAGCTTAAGCGGGAGCACAGATACGCAGTATTTT.

The gene calls are TRBV19 and TRBJ1-4; perhaps TRBD1 as D (5 bases). With 10 bases removed from V and 6 bases from J, the gap between germline ends came to 15 bases. The CDR3 length is 13 residues. Germline V gene data show CDR1 as LNHDA and CDR2 as SQIVND (reference sequence). CDR3 sequence (DNA): TGTGCCACCCGAGGCAGGGTGGATGAAAAACTGTTTTTT. Amino acids: CATRGRVDEKLFF.

The rearrangement links TRBV4-2 to TRBJ1-6; 7 bases are a match to TRBD1. The CDR3 totals 15 residues. Germline CDR1 LGHNA, CDR2 YNFKEQ. Trimming cost V 0 bases and J 6 bases; bases outside gene matches: 2. The DNA of the CDR3 is TGTGCCAGCAGCCAAGAGGACAGGCTTAATTCACCCCTCCACTTT. Its translation is CASSQEDRLNSPLHF.

The chain links TRBV5-1 to TRBJ2-7; TRBD1 matches 7 bases. The ends lost 4 bases at V and 2 bases at J; junction bases unmatched: 15. The CDR3 contains 17 residues. Germline CDR1 and CDR2: SGHRS and YFSETQ. As DNA, the CDR3 is TGCGCCAGCAGCGATTACGCCCGGGACAGAGCGACCTACGAGCAGTACTTC. Its protein product is CASSDYARDRATYEQYF.

V usage is TRBV3-1 (or the pseudogene TRBV3-2) and J usage is TRBJ1-4, with TRBD1 matching 11 bases. The CDR3 is 16 amino acids. Trimming took 4 bases from V and 5 from J; bases not matched to a gene: 6. Germline values: CDR1 LGHDT, CDR2 YNNKEL (reference sequence). The CDR3 loop is CASSPAGQGENEKLFF. The CDR3 DNA reads as TGTGCCAGCAGCCCCGCGGGACAGGGGGAAAATGAAAAACTGTTTTTT.

This chain links TRBV7-8 with TRBJ2-2, with a weak D call TRBD1 (5 bases). This CDR3 comprises 18 residues. Germline CDR1 and CDR2: SGHVS and FQNEAQ. V lost 2 bases and J lost 7, with 23 bases in between. The CDR3 loop is CASSLRRGDPYRVGELFF. DNA for the CDR3: TGTGCCAGCAGCTTAAGAAGGGGCGATCCCTACCGGGTCGGGGAGCTGTTTTTT.

J is TRBJ2-4 and V is TRBV6-4; a possible D gene is TRBD1 (5 bases). This CDR3 is 16 amino acids long. V was clipped by 10 bases and J by 0 bases, with 19 bases between them. Germline V gene sequence: CDR1 MRHNA, CDR2 SNTAGT. CDR3 protein: CANDSDRSLAKNIQYF. In DNA form, the CDR3 reads TGTGCCAACGATTCTGACAGATCGCTAGCCAAAAACATTCAGTACTTC.

The chain combines TRBV28 with TRBJ1-5; D remains unclear. The CDR3 is made up of 14 amino acids. Germline lookup yields CDR1 MDHEN and CDR2 SYDVKM. V was cut by 1 base and J by 5 bases, with 9 bases left in between. Here the CDR3 reads CASSLSGSHQPQHF. The CDR3 DNA sequence: TGTGCCAGCAGTTTATCGGGGAGCCATCAGCCCCAGCATTTT. Using reference TRBV28 and TRBJ1-5 for the parts outside the CDR3, the full variable domain is DVKVTQSSRYLVKRTGEKVFLECVQDMDHENMFWYRQDPGLGLRLIYFSYDVKMKEKGDIPEGYSVSREKKERFSLILESASTNQTSMYLCASSLSGSHQPQHFGDGTRLSIL.

Only a few counts were recorded for this clone. V gene TRBV11-3 combines with J gene TRBJ2-7, with 8 bases that match TRBD1. The germline V gene encodes CDR1 SGHNT and CDR2 YENEEA. V gave up 5 bases and J gave up 9 bases; unmatched junction bases: 9. The CDR3 extends over 13 amino acids. The CDR3 DNA reads as TGTGCCAGCAGCCGGGACAGGATATCGGGGCAGTACTTC. Protein product: CASSRDRISGQYF. Supplemented by reference TRBV11-3 and TRBJ2-7, the full variable domain reads EAGVVQSPRYKIIEKKQPVAFWCNPISGHNTLYWYLQNLGQGPELLIRYENEEAVDDSQLPKDRFSAERLKGVDSTLKIQPAELGDSAVYLCASSRDRISGQYFGPGTRLTVT.

V and J are TRBV11-2 and TRBJ2-1; 10 positions agree with TRBD2. Germline CDR1 is SGHAT and CDR2 is FQNNGV. Trimming cost V 3 bases and J 6 bases; bases outside gene matches: 11. The CDR3 is 17 amino acids. The CDR3 here is CASSLWGRGTSVNEQFF. CDR3 sequence (DNA): TGTGCCAGCAGCTTGTGGGGCCGGGGGACTAGCGTCAATGAGCAGTTCTTC.

The chain has TRBV24-1 and TRBJ1-3; 8 nucleotides line up with TRBD1. V was pared by 1 base and J by 2 bases, with 0 bases of the junction left unmatched. This CDR3 spans 15 amino acids. Germline CDR1 reads KGHDR; CDR2 reads SFDVKD. CDR3 coding DNA: TGTGCCACCAGTGATTTCAGGGGGCCTGGAAACACCATATATTTT. Translated: CATSDFRGPGNTIYF.

The DNA for the CDR3 is TGTGCCAGCAGGGCCGGGACAGGGGCCTACGAGCAGTACTTC. Translating it yields CASRAGTGAYEQYF. The chain is built from TRBV6-5 and TRBJ2-7; 10 nucleotides match TRBD1. This CDR3 is built from 14 residues. Germline CDR1 and CDR2: MNHEY and SVGAGI. With V trimmed by 6 bases and J by 2 bases, 4 bases remained unmatched.

V usage is TRBV9 and J usage is TRBJ2-5; 7 bases are a match to TRBD2. This CDR3 spans 15 amino acids. V was clipped by 0 bases and J by 0 bases; unmatched bases: 2. The germline V gene encodes CDR1 SGDLS and CDR2 YYNGEE. In nucleotides, the CDR3 is TGTGCCAGCAGCGTAGGTGCGGGGGACCAAGAGACCCAGTACTTC. Translated: CASSVGAGDQETQYF.

Points on this clone: The sample contains more than one DNA sequence encoding this CDR3. This chain uses TRBV3-1 (or the pseudogene TRBV3-2) with TRBJ2-7; 7 nucleotides match TRBD2. After removal of 3 bases from V and 4 bases from J, the junction contained 6 bases not matched to a gene. Germline V gives CDR1 LGHDT, CDR2 YNNKEL (reference sequence). The CDR3 runs to 14 residues. The CDR3 region has the DNA TGTGCCAGCAGCCATCTAGCGGACTCATACGAGCAGTACTTC. Protein product: CASSHLADSYEQYF.

The chain couples TRBV30 to TRBJ1-1; 7 positions match TRBD1. With 4 bases clipped from V and 1 base from J, the junction kept 6 bases outside the gene matches. This CDR3 region has 14 residues. CDR1 is GTSNPN and CDR2 is SVGIG in the germline V gene (reference sequence). The DNA for the CDR3 is TGTGCCTGGAACCCGGGACAGTCGAACACTGAAGCTTTCTTT. Protein sequence: CAWNPGQSNTEAFF.

The chain has TRBV28 and TRBJ1-5, with D tentatively TRBD1 (6 bases). This CDR3 contains 20 residues. The germline gives CDR1 MDHEN, CDR2 SYDVKM. Trimming shortened V by 5 bases and J by 0 bases, and 26 bases separated the two germline ends. This CDR3 reads CASSTFRDTHISHSNQPQHF. CDR3 in DNA: TGTGCCAGCAGTACTTTTCGGGACACTCACATCTCCCATAGCAATCAGCCCCAGCATTTT.

V is TRBV13 and J is TRBJ2-2; 7 bases line up with TRBD1. Germline V gives CDR1 PRHDT, CDR2 FYEKMQ (reference sequence). This CDR3 has 16 residues. Trimming cost V 4 bases and J 2 bases; bases outside gene matches: 7. The DNA for the CDR3 is TGTGCCAGCAGCTCATTCGACAGGGTAAACACCGGGGAGCTGTTTTTT. It translates to CASSSFDRVNTGELFF.

The chain links TRBV5-6 to TRBJ1-1; no reliable D call. From germline, CDR1 is SGHDT and CDR2 YYEEEE. This CDR3 region has 16 residues. The V end was cut by 1 base, the J end by 1 base, with 14 bases between. CDR3 DNA: TGTGCCAGCAGCTTGTTTGTGGCGGGCGCGAACACTGAAGCTTTCTTT. Translating gives CASSLFVAGANTEAFF.

The chain joins TRBV14 to TRBJ2-2; maybe TRBD2 (6 bases). The germline V gene has CDR1 SGHDN and CDR2 FVKESK. This CDR3 region has 16 residues. Trimming cost V 4 bases and J 0 bases, with 12 bases left between them. DNA for the CDR3: TGTGCCAGCAGCCTGGGAGGCAGTCCGAACACCGGGGAGCTGTTTTTT. Protein: CASSLGGSPNTGELFF.

The chain carries TRBV3-1 (or the pseudogene TRBV3-2) and TRBJ2-7, with 12 nucleotides matching TRBD2. This CDR3 contains 18 residues. The ends lost 0 bases at V and 1 base at J; junction bases unmatched: 7. Germline V gene data show CDR1 as LGHDT and CDR2 as YNNKEL (reference sequence). The CDR3 coding sequence is TGTGCCAGCAGCCAAGAAGGGACTAGCGGGCCTAAATCCTACGAGCAGTACTTC. Amino acid sequence: CASSQEGTSGPKSYEQYF.

In this sample, this clone turned up a few times. This sequence joins TRBV7-9 and TRBJ1-5; no clear D. The CDR3 runs to 13 residues. The V gene lost 1 base and the J gene lost 7 bases, with 8 bases spanning the gap. Germline V CDR1 and CDR2: SEHNR, FQNEAQ (reference sequence). The CDR3 region has the DNA TGTGCCAGCAGCTTAGAAGCGGAACAGCCCCAGCATTTT. Translating gives CASSLEAEQPQHF.

This chain joins TRBV30 and TRBJ1-1; 10 bases agree with TRBD1. The CDR3 is made up of 12 amino acids. CDR1 GTSNPN and CDR2 SVGIG come from the germline V gene (reference sequence). With V trimmed by 6 bases and J by 4 bases, 2 bases remained unmatched. The CDR3 loop is CACDRGPTEAFF. DNA of the CDR3: TGTGCCTGCGACAGGGGGCCCACTGAAGCTTTCTTT.

The rearrangement joins TRBV3-1 (or the pseudogene TRBV3-2) to TRBJ2-1, with D perhaps matching TRBD2 (6 bases). CDR3 length: 12 amino acids. The germline gives CDR1 LGHDT, CDR2 YNNKEL (reference sequence). V was clipped by 4 bases and J by 11 bases, with 12 bases between them. DNA of the CDR3: TGTGCCAGCAGCCCAGGACTAACCCAGCAGTTCTTC. The encoded protein is CASSPGLTQQFF.

Only one count was recorded for this clone. The chain uses TRBV27 and TRBJ2-7; 8 bases fit TRBD1. V shed 5 bases, J shed 3 bases, and the junction held 6 bases outside the gene matches. Germline CDR1 reads MNHEY; CDR2 reads SMNVEV (reference sequence). The CDR3 has 14 residues. CDR3: CASSPMGQDYEQYF. The CDR3 DNA reads TGTGCCAGCAGTCCTATGGGACAGGACTACGAGCAGTACTTC.

This chain links TRBV27 with TRBJ2-1; TRBD2 matches at 7 bases. J was trimmed by 0 bases and V by 6 bases; bases with no gene match: 5. The CDR3 runs 15 residues. Germline CDR1 MNHEY, CDR2 SMNVEV (reference sequence). DNA of the CDR3: TGTGCCAGCAGGGGACTACTAAGCTCCTACAATGAGCAGTTCTTC. Protein: CASRGLLSSYNEQFF.

In DNA, the CDR3 is TGTGCCAGCAGCGAAAGGACCCGGGGCTCTGGAAACACCATATATTTT. Protein product: CASSERTRGSGNTIYF. The chain joins TRBV9 to TRBJ1-3; D is unresolved. Trimming shortened V by 3 bases and J by 0 bases, and 13 bases separated the two germline ends. Germline-derived CDR1 and CDR2 are SGDLS and YYNGEE. This CDR3 spans 16 amino acids.

Comment on this clone: Just one base apart from a much larger clone, this may be a read error. The chain has TRBV20-1 and TRBJ1-2; D is undetermined. CDR3 length: 11 residues. CDR1 and CDR2 (germline): DFQATT, SNEGSKA (reference sequence). V was pared by 3 bases and J by 4 bases, with 6 bases between. CDR3 DNA sequence: TGCAGTGCTAGGGAGAGCTATGGCTACACCTTC. Protein: CSARESYGYTF.

The DNA for the CDR3 is TGTGCCAGCAGTTCTCGGAGGGGGCCCCAGCATTTT. It yields the protein CASSSRRGPQHF. J is TRBJ1-5 and V is TRBV12-3 or TRBV12-4; a possible D gene is TRBD1 (5 bases). This CDR3 is built from 12 residues. V lost 4 bases and J 9 bases, leaving 10 bases between the germline ends.

CDR3 in amino acids: CASSLESPNYGYTF. CDR3 in DNA: TGCGCCAGCAGCTTGGAATCTCCGAACTATGGCTACACCTTC. The rearrangement joins TRBV5-1 to TRBJ1-2, with unresolved D. V dropped 0 bases and J dropped 2 bases, with 8 bases sitting between them. The CDR3 spans 14 residues. The germline V gene encodes CDR1 SGHRS and CDR2 YFSETQ.